A single T cell receptor beta chain is shown here with its context. The entry originates in a study of blood T cell repertoires in COVID-19. Study as a whole: Whether acute or convalescent, the COVID-19 samples came from the United States, Italy and Spain. Sample material is recorded as cDNA or gDNA derived from T cells, B-cell-depleted T cells, or PBMCs.

In the original processing: Nucleated cell counts were estimated from reference gene primer amplification. Measured with immunoSEQ multiplex PCR; TCRdb has only the in-frame clones, and not every one. The V and J calls and clone size are taken from that table; D and trimming were inferred from the DNA. The sample carries 35,000 to 45,000 clones, approximately 90% recorded once. Trimming cost V 4 bases and J 3 bases; bases outside gene matches: 4. The CDR3 extends over 15 amino acids. Germline loops: CDR1 SGHTA, CDR2 FQGNSA. The chain couples TRBV7-2 to TRBJ1-2, with 11 bases matching TRBD1. Sequencing was performed on peripheral blood. This clonotype was sampled from a man aged 65 to 85 with active COVID-19. CDR3 loop: CASSSGQGGDYGYTF. For the CDR3, the DNA is TGTGCCAGCAGCTCGGGACAGGGGGGTGACTATGGCTACACCTTC. Filled out from reference TRBV7-2 and TRBJ1-2, the complete variable domain reads GAGVSQSPSNKVTEKGKDVELRCDPISGHTALYWYRQSLGQGLEFLIYFQGNSAPDKSGLPSDRFSAERTGGSVSTLTIQRTQQEDSAVYLCASSSGQGGDYGYTFGSGTRLTVV.